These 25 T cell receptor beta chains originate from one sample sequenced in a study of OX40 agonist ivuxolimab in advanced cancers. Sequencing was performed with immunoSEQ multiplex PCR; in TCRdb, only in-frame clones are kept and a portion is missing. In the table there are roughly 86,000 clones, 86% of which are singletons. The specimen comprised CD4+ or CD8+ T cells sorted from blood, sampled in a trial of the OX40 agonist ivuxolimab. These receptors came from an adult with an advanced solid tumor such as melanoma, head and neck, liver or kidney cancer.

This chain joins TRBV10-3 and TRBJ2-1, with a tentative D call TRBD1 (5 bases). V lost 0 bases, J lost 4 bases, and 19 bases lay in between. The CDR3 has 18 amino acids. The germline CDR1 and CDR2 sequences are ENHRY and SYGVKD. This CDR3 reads CAISESKARTKTYNEQFF. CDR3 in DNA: TGTGCCATCAGTGAGTCGAAGGCCAGGACAAAAACGTACAATGAGCAGTTCTTC.

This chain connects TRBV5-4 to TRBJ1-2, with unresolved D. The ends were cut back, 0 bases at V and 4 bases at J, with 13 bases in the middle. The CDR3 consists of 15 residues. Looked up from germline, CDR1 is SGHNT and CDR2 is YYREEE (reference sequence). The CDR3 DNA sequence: TGTGCCAGCAGCTTGGGTATCCTGGGTCCCTATGGCTACACCTTC. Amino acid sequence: CASSLGILGPYGYTF.

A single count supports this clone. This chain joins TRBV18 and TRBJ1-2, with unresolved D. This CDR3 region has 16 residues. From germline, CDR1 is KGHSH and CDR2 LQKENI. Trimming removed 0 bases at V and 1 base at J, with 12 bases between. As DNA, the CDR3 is TGTGCCAGCTCACCACCGGAGGAGACCGATAACTATGGCTACACCTTC. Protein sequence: CASSPPEETDNYGYTF. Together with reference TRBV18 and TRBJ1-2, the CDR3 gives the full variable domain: NAGVMQNPRHLVRRRGQEARLRCSPMKGHSHVYWYRQLPEEGLKFMVYLQKENIIDESGMPKERFSAEFPKEGPSILRIQQVVRGDSAAYFCASSPPEETDNYGYTFGSGTRLTVV.

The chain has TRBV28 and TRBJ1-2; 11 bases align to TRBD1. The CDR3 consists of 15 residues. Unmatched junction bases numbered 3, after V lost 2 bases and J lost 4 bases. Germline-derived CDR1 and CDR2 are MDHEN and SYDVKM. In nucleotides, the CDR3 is TGTGCCAGCAGTTTACCCGGACAGGGGGCCTATGGCTACACCTTC. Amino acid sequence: CASSLPGQGAYGYTF.

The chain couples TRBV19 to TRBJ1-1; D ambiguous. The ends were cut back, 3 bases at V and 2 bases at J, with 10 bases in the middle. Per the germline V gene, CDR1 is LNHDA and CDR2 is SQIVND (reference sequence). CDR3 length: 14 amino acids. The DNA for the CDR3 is TGTGCCAGTAGTATGGGCAGGATCAACACTGAAGCTTTCTTT. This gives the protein CASSMGRINTEAFF.

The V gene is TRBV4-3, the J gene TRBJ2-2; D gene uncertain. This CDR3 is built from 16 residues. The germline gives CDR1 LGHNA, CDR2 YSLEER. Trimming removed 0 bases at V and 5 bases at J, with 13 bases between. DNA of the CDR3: TGCGCCAGCAGCCAAGATCCTGAGCTAAGGACCGGGGAGCTGTTTTTT. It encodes CASSQDPELRTGELFF.

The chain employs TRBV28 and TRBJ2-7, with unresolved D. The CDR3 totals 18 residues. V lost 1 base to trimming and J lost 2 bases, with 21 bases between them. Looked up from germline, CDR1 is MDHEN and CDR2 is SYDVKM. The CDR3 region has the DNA TGTGCCAGCAGTTTATCTCGACCCGGGCCTCGGATTACCTACGAGCAGTACTTC. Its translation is CASSLSRPGPRITYEQYF.

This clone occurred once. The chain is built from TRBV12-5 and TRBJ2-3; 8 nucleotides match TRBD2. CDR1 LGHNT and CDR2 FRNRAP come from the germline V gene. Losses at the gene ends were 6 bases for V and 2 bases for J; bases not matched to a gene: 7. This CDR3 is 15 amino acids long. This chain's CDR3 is CASGPGLGLTDTQYF. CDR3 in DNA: TGTGCTAGTGGGCCGGGACTAGGCCTCACAGATACGCAGTATTTT.

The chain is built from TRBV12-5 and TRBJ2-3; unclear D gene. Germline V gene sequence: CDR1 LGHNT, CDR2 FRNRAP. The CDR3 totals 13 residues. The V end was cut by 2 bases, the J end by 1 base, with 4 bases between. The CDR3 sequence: CASGLSGTDTQYF. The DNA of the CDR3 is TGTGCTAGTGGTTTGTCCGGCACAGATACGCAGTATTTT.

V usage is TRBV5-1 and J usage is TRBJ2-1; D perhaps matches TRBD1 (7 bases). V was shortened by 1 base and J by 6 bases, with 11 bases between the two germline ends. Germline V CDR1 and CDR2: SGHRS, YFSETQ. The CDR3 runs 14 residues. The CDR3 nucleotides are TGCGCCAGCAGCTTGAGGCAGGGGGGCAATGAGCAGTTCTTC. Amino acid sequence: CASSLRQGGNEQFF.

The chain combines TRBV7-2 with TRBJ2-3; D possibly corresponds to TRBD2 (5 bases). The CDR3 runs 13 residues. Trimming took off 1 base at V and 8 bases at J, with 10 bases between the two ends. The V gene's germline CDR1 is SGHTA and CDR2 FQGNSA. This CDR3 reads CASSLEPAGTQYF. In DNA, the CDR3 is TGTGCCAGCAGCTTAGAGCCCGCGGGTACGCAGTATTTT.

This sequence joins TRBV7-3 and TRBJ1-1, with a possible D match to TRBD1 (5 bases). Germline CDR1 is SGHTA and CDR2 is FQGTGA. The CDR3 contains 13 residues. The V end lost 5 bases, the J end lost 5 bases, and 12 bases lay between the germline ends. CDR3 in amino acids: CASSPDSRTEAFF. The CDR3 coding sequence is TGTGCCAGCAGCCCTGACAGTAGAACTGAAGCTTTCTTT.

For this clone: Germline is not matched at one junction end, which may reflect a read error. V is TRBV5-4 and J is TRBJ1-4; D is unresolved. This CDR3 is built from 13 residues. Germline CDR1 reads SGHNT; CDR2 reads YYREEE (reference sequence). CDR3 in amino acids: CASSRAANEKLFF. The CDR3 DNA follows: TGTGCCAGCAGCCGGGCCGCTAACGAAAAACTGTTTTTT. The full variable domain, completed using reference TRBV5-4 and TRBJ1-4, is ETGVTQSPTHLIKTRGQQVTLRCSSQSGHNTVSWYQQALGQGPQFIFQYYREEENGRGNFPPRFSGLQFPNYSSELNVNALELDDSALYLCASSRAANEKLFFGSGTQLSVL.

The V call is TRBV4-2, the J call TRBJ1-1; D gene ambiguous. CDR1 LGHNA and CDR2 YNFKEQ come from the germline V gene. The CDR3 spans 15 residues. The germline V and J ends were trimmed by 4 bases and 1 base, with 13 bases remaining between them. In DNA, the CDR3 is TGTGCCAGCAGCCCAACTTCAGGTGGGAACACTGAAGCTTTCTTT. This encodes CASSPTSGGNTEAFF.

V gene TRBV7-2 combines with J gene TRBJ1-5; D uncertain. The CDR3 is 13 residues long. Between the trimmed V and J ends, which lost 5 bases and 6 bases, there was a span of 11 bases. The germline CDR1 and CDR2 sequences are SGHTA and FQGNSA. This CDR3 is CASSPPRGQPQHF. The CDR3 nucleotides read TGTGCCAGCAGCCCCCCCCGGGGTCAGCCCCAGCATTTT.

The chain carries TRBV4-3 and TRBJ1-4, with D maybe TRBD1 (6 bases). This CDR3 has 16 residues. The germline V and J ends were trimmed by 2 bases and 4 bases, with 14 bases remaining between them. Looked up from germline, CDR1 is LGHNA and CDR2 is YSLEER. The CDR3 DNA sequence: TGCGCCAGCAGCCAAAGGGGGACGAAGGTTAATGAAAAACTGTTTTTT. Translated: CASSQRGTKVNEKLFF.

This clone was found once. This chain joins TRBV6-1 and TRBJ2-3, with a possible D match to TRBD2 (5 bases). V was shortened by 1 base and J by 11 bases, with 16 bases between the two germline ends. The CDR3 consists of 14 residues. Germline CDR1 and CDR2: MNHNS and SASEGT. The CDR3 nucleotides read TGTGCCAGCAGTGAAGGTCCCGCTAGCAAAAGGCAGTATTTT. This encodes CASSEGPASKRQYF.

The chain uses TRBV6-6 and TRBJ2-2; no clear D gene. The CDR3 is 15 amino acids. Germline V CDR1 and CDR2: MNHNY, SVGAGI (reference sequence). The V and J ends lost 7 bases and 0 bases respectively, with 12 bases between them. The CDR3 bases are TGTGCCAGCAAAGGGTACGGGCCGAACACCGGGGAGCTGTTTTTT. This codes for CASKGYGPNTGELFF.

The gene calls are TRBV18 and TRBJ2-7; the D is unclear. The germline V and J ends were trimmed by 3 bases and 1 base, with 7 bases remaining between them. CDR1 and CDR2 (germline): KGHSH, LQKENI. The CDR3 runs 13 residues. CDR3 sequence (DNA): TGTGCCAGCTCACCCAGACCTTCCTACGAGCAGTACTTC. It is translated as CASSPRPSYEQYF.

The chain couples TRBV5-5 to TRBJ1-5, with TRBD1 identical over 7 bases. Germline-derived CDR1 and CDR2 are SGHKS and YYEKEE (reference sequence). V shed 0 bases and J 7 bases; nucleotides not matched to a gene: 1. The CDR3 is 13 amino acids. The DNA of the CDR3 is TGTGCCAGCAGCTTGGCCAGGGGGCAGCCCCAGCATTTT. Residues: CASSLARGQPQHF.

This chain's CDR3 is CASSEGYTIYF. The CDR3 DNA is TGTGCCAGCAGTGAGGGCTACACCATATATTTT. The chain joins TRBV6-1 to TRBJ1-3, with D uncertain. The CDR3 spans 11 residues. CDR1 is MNHNS and CDR2 is SASEGT in the germline V gene. Trimming stripped 3 bases from V and 8 bases from J, with 5 bases between.

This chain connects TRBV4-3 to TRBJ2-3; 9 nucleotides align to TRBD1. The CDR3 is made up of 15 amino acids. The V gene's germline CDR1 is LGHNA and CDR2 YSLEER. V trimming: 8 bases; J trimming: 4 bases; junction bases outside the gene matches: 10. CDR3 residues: CASARYRGRADTQYF. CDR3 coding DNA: TGCGCCAGCGCCCGGTACAGGGGGCGGGCAGATACGCAGTATTTT.

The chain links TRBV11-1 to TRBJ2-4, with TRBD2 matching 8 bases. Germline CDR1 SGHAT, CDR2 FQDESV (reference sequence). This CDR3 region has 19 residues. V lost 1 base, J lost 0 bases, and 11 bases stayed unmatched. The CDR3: CASSLGTGGTPGAKNIQYF. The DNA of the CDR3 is TGTGCCAGCAGCTTAGGGACGGGAGGGACCCCAGGAGCCAAAAACATTCAGTACTTC.

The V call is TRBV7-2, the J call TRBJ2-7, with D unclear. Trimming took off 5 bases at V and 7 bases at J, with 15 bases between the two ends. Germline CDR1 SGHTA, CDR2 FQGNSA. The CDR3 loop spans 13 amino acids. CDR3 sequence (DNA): TGTGCCAGCAGCCCAGGACCCCCACAAGAGCAGTACTTC. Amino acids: CASSPGPPQEQYF.

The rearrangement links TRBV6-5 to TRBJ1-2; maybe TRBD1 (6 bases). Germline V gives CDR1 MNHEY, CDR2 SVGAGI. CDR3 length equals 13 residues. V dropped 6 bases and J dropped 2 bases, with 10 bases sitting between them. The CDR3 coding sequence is TGTGCCAGCAGGCCGGACAGAAACTATGGCTACACCTTC. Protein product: CASRPDRNYGYTF.